Each of the 8 T cell receptor beta chains below was sequenced from the same sample in a study of T cells after yellow fever vaccination (dated by TCRdb to the late 2010s). The library was prepared using 5' RACE. The listed sequencing device is Illumina NovaSeq 6000. TCRdb redid the processing of the public reads, applying fastp at Q25 and MiXCR, and retained in-frame beta chains. Entries are consolidated by CDR3 protein sequence, retaining the most common genes and DNA. The sample data list 400,000 or so distinct CDR3 sequences, and 15% to 20% of these were observed just once. Around 17% of the sample is taken by the ten largest. Read against the paper, the sample's treatment or condition label means: live attenuated yellow fever vaccine strain. The specimen was PBMCs, collected before the yellow fever booster vaccination. Every receptor here comes from a man younger than 35 who received the YFV17D yellow fever vaccine.

The chain couples TRBV6-6 to TRBJ1-1, with 9 bases identical to TRBD1. V trimming: 6 bases; J trimming: 8 bases; junction bases outside the gene matches: 10. The CDR3 length is 14 residues. Germline-derived CDR1 and CDR2 are MNHNY and SVGAGI (reference sequence). CDR3 sequence: CASRGTGLASEAFF. In nucleotides, the CDR3 is TGTGCCAGCAGGGGGACAGGGTTGGCATCGGAAGCTTTCTTT.

This clonotype came up a few times. This chain's CDR3 is CASSLGPQTGELFF. CDR3 bases: TGTGCCAGCAGCTTAGGCCCCCAAACCGGGGAGCTGTTTTTT. V and J are TRBV7-2 and TRBJ2-2; D not resolved. Germline CDR1 SGHTA, CDR2 FQGNSA. CDR3 length: 14 residues. V lost 1 base to trimming and J lost 5 bases, with 8 bases between them.

The CDR3 loop reads CASSLLWGGQDTQYF. The CDR3 DNA is TGTGCCAGCAGCCTACTCTGGGGGGGACAAGATACGCAGTATTTT. This chain connects TRBV6-5 to TRBJ2-3; D may be TRBD2 (7 bases). The CDR3 is made up of 15 amino acids. The V and J ends lost 6 bases and 5 bases respectively, with 18 bases between them. CDR1 is MNHEY, CDR2 SVGAGI, per germline.

This clonotype was counted a few times. The chain joins TRBV7-8 to TRBJ2-1; 8 bases match TRBD2. The CDR3 runs 13 residues. From germline, CDR1 is SGHVS and CDR2 FQNEAQ. V trimming: 8 bases; J trimming: 7 bases; junction bases outside the gene matches: 7. The CDR3 nucleotides are TGTGCCAGCCGACGGCGGGGGGTAAATGAGCAGTTCTTC. Translation gives CASRRRGVNEQFF.

This clonotype has more than one count but fewer than ten. This sequence joins TRBV6-5 and TRBJ2-2; 10 nucleotides agree with TRBD1. The V and J ends lost 5 bases and 6 bases, in that order; junction bases with no gene match: 3. Germline V gene lookup returns CDR1 MNHEY and CDR2 SVGAGI. The length of the CDR3 is 14 residues. In DNA, the CDR3 is TGTGCCAGCAGTCGGGGACAGGGGTCCGGGGAGCTGTTTTTT. Amino acids: CASSRGQGSGELFF.

This clonotype was found a few times. This chain's CDR3 is CASSFGGSDEQFF. DNA for the CDR3: TGTGCCAGCAGTTTCGGGGGGTCGGATGAGCAGTTCTTC. The chain joins TRBV6-5 to TRBJ2-1; 7 bases match TRBD2. From germline, CDR1 is MNHEY and CDR2 SVGAGI. This CDR3 contains 13 residues. V dropped 4 bases and J dropped 8; count of bases not matched to a gene: 5.

The chain couples TRBV6-2 or TRBV6-3 to TRBJ1-5, with TRBD1 as a possible D gene (5 bases). Per the germline V gene, CDR1 is MNHEY and CDR2 is SVGEGT. V lost 3 bases to trimming and J lost 4 bases, with 16 bases between them. The CDR3 is 16 amino acids. CDR3 coding DNA: TGTGCCAGCAGTTATATCGTCGGTTGGGGGAATCAGCCCCAGCATTTT. It codes for CASSYIVGWGNQPQHF.

This rearrangement joins TRBV4-1 to TRBJ2-2; D is unclear. V was shortened by 1 base and J by 1 base, with 7 bases between the two germline ends. The CDR3 is made up of 15 amino acids. Germline values: CDR1 MGHRA, CDR2 YSYEKL. The CDR3: CASSQVRKNTGELFF. The CDR3 DNA reads TGCGCCAGCAGCCAAGTGAGGAAGAACACCGGGGAGCTGTTTTTT.